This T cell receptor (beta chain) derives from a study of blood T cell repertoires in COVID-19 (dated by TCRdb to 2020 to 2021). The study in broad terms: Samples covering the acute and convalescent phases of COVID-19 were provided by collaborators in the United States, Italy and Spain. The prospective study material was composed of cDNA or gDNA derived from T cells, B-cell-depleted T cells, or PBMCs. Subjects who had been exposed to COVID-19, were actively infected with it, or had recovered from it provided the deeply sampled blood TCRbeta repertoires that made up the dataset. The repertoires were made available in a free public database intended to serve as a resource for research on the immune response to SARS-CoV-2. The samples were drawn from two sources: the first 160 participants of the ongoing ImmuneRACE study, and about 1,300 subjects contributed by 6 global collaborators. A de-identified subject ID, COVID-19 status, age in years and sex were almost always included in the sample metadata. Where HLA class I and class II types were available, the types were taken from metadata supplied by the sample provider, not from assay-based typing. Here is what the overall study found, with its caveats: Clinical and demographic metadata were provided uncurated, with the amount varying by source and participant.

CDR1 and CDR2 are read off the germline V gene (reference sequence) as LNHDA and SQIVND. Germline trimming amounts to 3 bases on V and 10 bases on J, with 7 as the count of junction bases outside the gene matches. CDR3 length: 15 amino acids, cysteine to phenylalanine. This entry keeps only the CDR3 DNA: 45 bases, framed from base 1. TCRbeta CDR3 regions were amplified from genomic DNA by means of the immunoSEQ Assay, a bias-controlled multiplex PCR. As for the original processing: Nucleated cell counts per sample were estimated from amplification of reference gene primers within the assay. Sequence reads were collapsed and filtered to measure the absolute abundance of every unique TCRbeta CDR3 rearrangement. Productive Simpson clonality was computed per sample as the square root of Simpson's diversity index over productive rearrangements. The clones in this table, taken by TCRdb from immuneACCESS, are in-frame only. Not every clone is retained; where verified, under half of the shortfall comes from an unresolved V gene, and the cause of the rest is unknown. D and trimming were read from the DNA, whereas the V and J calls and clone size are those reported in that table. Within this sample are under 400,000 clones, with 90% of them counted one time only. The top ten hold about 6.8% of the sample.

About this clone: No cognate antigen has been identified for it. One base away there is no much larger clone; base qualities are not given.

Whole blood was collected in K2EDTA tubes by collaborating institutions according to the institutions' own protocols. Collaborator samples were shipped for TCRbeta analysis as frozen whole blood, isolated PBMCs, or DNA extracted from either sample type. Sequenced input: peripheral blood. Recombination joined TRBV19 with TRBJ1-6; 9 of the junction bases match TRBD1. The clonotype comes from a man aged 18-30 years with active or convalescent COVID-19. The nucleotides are TGTGCCAGTAGTATCGTTCACAGGGGGCAATCACCCCTCCACTTT. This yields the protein CASSIVHRGQSPLHF.